These 13 T cell receptor beta chains came from one sample sequenced in a study of blood T cell repertoires in COVID-19. Assay used: immunoSEQ multiplex PCR; TCRdb lists only in-frame clones, some missing. The sample shows about 100,000 clones, over 65% of them seen only once. Specimen: peripheral blood. The receptors were gathered from a woman aged 40 to 50 with acute or convalescent COVID-19.

This rearrangement joins TRBV9 to TRBJ1-1; D perhaps matches TRBD1 (5 bases). The germline V and J ends were trimmed by 4 bases and 3 bases, with 16 bases remaining between them. The CDR3 totals 15 residues. CDR1 is SGDLS, CDR2 YYNGEE, per germline. CDR3: CASSPRGLADTEAFF. The CDR3 DNA reads TGTGCCAGCAGCCCGAGGGGACTTGCGGACACTGAAGCTTTCTTT.

The rearrangement links TRBV12-3 or TRBV12-4 to TRBJ1-3; weak D call: TRBD1 (5 bases). This CDR3 contains 13 residues. The V end was cut by 7 bases, the J end by 4 bases, with 11 bases between. CDR3 sequence (DNA): TGTGCCAGCACCAGGGTCTCAGGAAACACCATATATTTT. As protein: CASTRVSGNTIYF.

The chain joins TRBV4-1 to TRBJ2-7; 10 bases agree with TRBD1. This CDR3 spans 18 amino acids. Germline CDR1 MGHRA, CDR2 YSYEKL. V lost 0 bases, J lost 4 bases, and 12 bases stayed unmatched. The CDR3 nucleotides are TGCGCCAGCAGCCAAGACCCCACCGGGACAGGGGTTACTTACGAGCAGTACTTC. Its protein product is CASSQDPTGTGVTYEQYF.

The rearrangement uses TRBV7-6 and TRBJ1-1; 11 positions agree with TRBD1. Trimming took 1 base from V and 7 from J; bases not matched to a gene: 5. Germline V gene sequence: CDR1 SGHVS, CDR2 FNYEAQ. There are 15 residues in the CDR3. The CDR3 coding sequence is TGTGCCAGCAGCTTAGGGGACAGGGGGTTCGGTGAAGCTTTCTTT. It translates to CASSLGDRGFGEAFF. Filled out from reference TRBV7-6 and TRBJ1-1, the complete variable domain reads GAGVSQSPRYKVTKRGQDVALRCDPISGHVSLYWYRQALGQGPEFLTYFNYEAQQDKSGLPNDRFSAERPEGSISTLTIQRTEQRDSAMYRCASSLGDRGFGEAFFGQGTRLTVV.

This chain connects TRBV10-3 to TRBJ2-1, with 10 bases identical to TRBD2. The CDR3 sequence is 15 residues long. Germline lookup yields CDR1 ENHRY and CDR2 SYGVKD. V was clipped by 6 bases and J by 0 bases; unmatched bases: 2. CDR3 protein: CAISPSGSSYNEQFF. In nucleotides, the CDR3 is TGTGCCATCAGCCCTAGCGGGAGCTCCTACAATGAGCAGTTCTTC.

V usage is TRBV19 and J usage is TRBJ1-4; the match to TRBD1 covers 11 bases. From germline, CDR1 is LNHDA and CDR2 SQIVND (reference sequence). Germline trimming cut 3 bases from V and 8 bases from J; bases unmatched to any gene: 5. The CDR3 is made up of 15 amino acids. CDR3 amino acids: CASSMLGQGEEKLFF. The CDR3 bases are TGTGCCAGTAGTATGTTGGGACAGGGGGAAGAAAAACTGTTTTTT. Full variable domain (rest looked up from reference TRBV19 and TRBJ1-4): DGGITQSPKYLFRKEGQNVTLSCEQNLNHDAMYWYRQDPGQGLRLIYYSQIVNDFQKGDIAEGYSVSREKKESFPLTVTSAQKNPTAFYLCASSMLGQGEEKLFFGSGTQLSVL.

The rearrangement uses TRBV5-1 and TRBJ1-2, with 7 bases lining up with TRBD1. This CDR3 comprises 13 residues. CDR1 is SGHRS and CDR2 is YFSETQ in the germline V gene. J gave up 8 bases and V 0 bases, and 4 bases lay outside the gene matches. Here the CDR3 reads CASSLGGGGGYTF. The CDR3 region has the DNA TGCGCCAGCAGCTTGGGAGGGGGCGGAGGCTACACCTTC.

J is TRBJ1-1 and V is TRBV20-1; TRBD1 is a possible D gene (5 bases). Trimming removed 3 bases at V and 10 bases at J, with 12 bases between. Germline assignment: CDR1 DFQATT and CDR2 SNEGSKA (reference sequence). The CDR3 totals 11 residues. The CDR3 DNA sequence: TGCAGTGCTAGGGGGGGTGATGCAGCTTTCTTT. This encodes CSARGGDAAFF.

The chain links TRBV6-5 to TRBJ2-7; tentative D call: TRBD1 (6 bases). The germline V and J ends were trimmed by 6 bases and 0 bases, with 9 bases remaining between them. Germline lookup yields CDR1 MNHEY and CDR2 SVGAGI. This CDR3 spans 13 amino acids. The CDR3 loop reads CASRTDSSYEQYF. The CDR3, as DNA: TGTGCCAGCAGGACGGACAGCTCCTACGAGCAGTACTTC.

In its sample, this clone was seen a few times. The V and J genes are TRBV4-1 and TRBJ2-2; 7 nucleotides align to TRBD1. V dropped 0 bases and J dropped 2; count of bases not matched to a gene: 3. CDR1 MGHRA and CDR2 YSYEKL come from the germline V gene. This CDR3 spans 16 amino acids. CDR3 sequence reads: CASSQDDRVNTGELFF. CDR3 bases: TGCGCCAGCAGCCAAGATGACAGGGTAAACACCGGGGAGCTGTTTTTT.

The chain joins TRBV6-1 to TRBJ2-1, with D unclear. The CDR3 has 15 amino acids. Germline-derived CDR1 and CDR2 are MNHNS and SASEGT. V shed 1 base and J shed 8 bases, with 15 bases lying between them. CDR3 region: CASSEVSLLRYEQFF. The DNA for the CDR3 is TGTGCCAGCAGTGAAGTGAGTCTACTTAGATATGAGCAGTTCTTC.

The J gene is TRBJ1-4, the V gene TRBV2; D is unresolved. The germline V and J ends were trimmed by 1 base and 10 bases, with 4 bases remaining between them. This CDR3 is built from 11 residues. The germline gives CDR1 SNHLY, CDR2 FYNNEI. The CDR3 sequence is CASSEDSKLFF. Written as DNA, the CDR3 is TGTGCCAGCAGTGAAGACTCAAAACTGTTTTTT.

The sample holds a few counts of this clone. The chain carries TRBV7-3 and TRBJ1-2; 9 nucleotides line up with TRBD1. From germline, CDR1 is SGHTA and CDR2 FQGTGA. V shed 6 bases, J shed 5 bases, and the junction held 7 bases outside the gene matches. This CDR3 has 14 residues. Written as DNA, the CDR3 is TGTGCCAGCAGACCTACAGGGGGCGCTTATGGCTACACCTTC. Amino acid sequence: CASRPTGGAYGYTF.